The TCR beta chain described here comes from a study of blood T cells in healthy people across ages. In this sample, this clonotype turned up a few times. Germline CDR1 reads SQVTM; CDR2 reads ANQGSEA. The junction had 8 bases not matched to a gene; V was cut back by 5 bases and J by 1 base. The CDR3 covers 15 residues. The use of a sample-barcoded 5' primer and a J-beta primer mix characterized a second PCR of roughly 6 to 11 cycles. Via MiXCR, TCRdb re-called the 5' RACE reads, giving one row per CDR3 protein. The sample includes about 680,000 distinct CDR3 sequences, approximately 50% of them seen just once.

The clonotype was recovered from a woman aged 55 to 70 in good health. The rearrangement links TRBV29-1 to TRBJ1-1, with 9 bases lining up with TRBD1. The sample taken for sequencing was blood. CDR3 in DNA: TGCAGCGTTCCCTACCGGGACAGGGAGAACACTGAAGCTTTCTTT. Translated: CSVPYRDRENTEAFF.